One and the same sample provided the 26 T cell receptor beta chains below, sequenced in a study of blood T cell repertoires in COVID-19. The data were produced by immunoSEQ multiplex PCR, yet TCRdb's version contains in-frame clones alone and is incomplete. This table holds under 170,000 clones, over 65% found once. Sequenced input: peripheral blood. These receptors were obtained from a man between 65 and 85 years old with acute or convalescent COVID-19.

This clone appeared a single time. The chain recombines TRBV28 with TRBJ1-3, with TRBD1 matching over 9 bases. This CDR3 spans 14 amino acids. The junction had 3 bases not matched to a gene; V was cut back by 2 bases and J by 7 bases. Per the germline V gene, CDR1 is MDHEN and CDR2 is SYDVKM. Here the CDR3 reads CASSLPGQGNTIYF. The CDR3 nucleotides are TGTGCCAGCAGTTTACCGGGACAGGGCAACACCATATATTTT.

This chain links TRBV7-8 with TRBJ2-5; 7 bases align to TRBD1. After removal of 5 bases from V and 5 bases from J, the junction contained 8 bases not matched to a gene. The germline V gene has CDR1 SGHVS and CDR2 FQNEAQ. This CDR3 region has 14 residues. CDR3 in amino acids: CASSLGQRVETQYF. The CDR3 DNA is TGTGCCAGCAGCCTGGGACAGCGTGTGGAGACCCAGTACTTC.

V is TRBV6-5 and J is TRBJ2-7; 10 nucleotides align to TRBD1. The CDR3 loop spans 14 amino acids. Per germline, CDR1 MNHEY and CDR2 SVGAGI. V lost 6 bases to trimming and J lost 2 bases; unmatched junction nucleotides: 4. The CDR3 DNA reads TGTGCCAGCAGGACCGGACAGGGGGCCTACGAGCAGTACTTC. Its translation is CASRTGQGAYEQYF.

There are a few counts of this clone. V usage is TRBV6-5 and J usage is TRBJ2-7; TRBD1 is a possible D gene (6 bases). This CDR3 has 13 residues. Between the trimmed V and J ends, which lost 8 bases and 6 bases, there was a span of 17 bases. Germline lookup yields CDR1 MNHEY and CDR2 SVGAGI. The CDR3 DNA sequence: TGTGCCAGCTCCAGGGGAAAAGGAGCCGAGCAGTACTTC. Protein product: CASSRGKGAEQYF.

This rearrangement joins TRBV7-2 to TRBJ1-1; 7 positions agree with TRBD1. Germline assignment: CDR1 SGHTA and CDR2 FQGNSA. After removal of 3 bases from V and 7 bases from J, the junction contained 5 bases not matched to a gene. The CDR3 contains 13 residues. This CDR3 reads CASSLGQTLEAFF. As DNA, the CDR3 is TGTGCCAGCAGCTTGGGACAGACCCTTGAAGCTTTCTTT.

The rearrangement links TRBV3-1 (or the pseudogene TRBV3-2) to TRBJ2-3; the match to TRBD2 covers 9 bases. The CDR3 sequence is 19 residues long. Germline V gives CDR1 LGHDT, CDR2 YNNKEL (reference sequence). The ends lost 0 bases at V and 5 bases at J; junction bases unmatched: 15. CDR3: CASSQDFGGGGAFGDTQYF. CDR3 nucleotide sequence: TGTGCCAGCAGCCAAGATTTTGGGGGCGGGGGGGCCTTTGGAGATACGCAGTATTTT.

This rearrangement joins TRBV18 to TRBJ1-4; 7 bases map to TRBD1. The CDR3 spans 16 residues. Trimming took 3 bases from V and 3 from J; bases not matched to a gene: 7. Germline V CDR1 and CDR2: KGHSH, LQKENI. The CDR3 DNA sequence: TGTGCCAGCTCACCTACAGGGGTAGGGGCTAATGAAAAACTGTTTTTT. It translates to CASSPTGVGANEKLFF.

The J gene is TRBJ1-2, the V gene TRBV9, with D perhaps TRBD1 (6 bases). The CDR3 is 16 amino acids. The V gene's germline CDR1 is SGDLS and CDR2 YYNGEE. Trimming took 3 bases from V and 3 from J, leaving 18 bases between them. The CDR3 coding sequence is TGTGCCAGCAGCGGCCCTACCGGGACACTATACTATGGCTACACCTTC. Its protein is CASSGPTGTLYYGYTF.

The rearrangement uses TRBV27 and TRBJ1-5; 8 nucleotides match TRBD1. Germline CDR1 and CDR2: MNHEY and SMNVEV (reference sequence). Losses at the gene ends were 4 bases for V and 5 bases for J; bases not matched to a gene: 4. CDR3 length: 14 amino acids. The CDR3 DNA follows: TGTGCCAGCAGTTCGGACAGGGTGTATCAGCCCCAGCATTTT. Translation gives CASSSDRVYQPQHF.

CDR3 residues: CASSPRLAGANEQFF. The CDR3 DNA reads TGTGCCAGCAGCCCACGACTAGCGGGGGCGAATGAGCAGTTCTTC. J is TRBJ2-1 and V is TRBV14; TRBD2 matches at 12 bases. CDR1 and CDR2 (germline): SGHDN, FVKESK. The CDR3 consists of 15 residues. J was trimmed by 7 bases and V by 4 bases; bases with no gene match: 5.

The chain is built from TRBV28 and TRBJ2-3, with D perhaps matching TRBD1 (6 bases). The germline V and J ends were trimmed by 6 bases and 6 bases, with 13 bases remaining between them. Germline CDR1 MDHEN, CDR2 SYDVKM. The CDR3 consists of 13 residues. The CDR3 reads CASSRTGTDTQYF. CDR3 sequence (DNA): TGTGCCAGCAGCCGAACAGGGACCGATACGCAGTATTTT.

The chain links TRBV18 to TRBJ1-3; 7 positions match TRBD1. The CDR3 runs to 16 residues. Germline V gene data show CDR1 as KGHSH and CDR2 as LQKENI. J lost 4 bases, V lost 1 base, and 7 bases had no gene match. CDR3 in amino acids: CASSPRETGSGNTIYF. CDR3 in DNA: TGTGCCAGCTCACCACGGGAGACAGGGTCCGGAAACACCATATATTTT.

This chain joins TRBV5-1 and TRBJ2-3, with D uncertain. Germline CDR1 SGHRS, CDR2 YFSETQ. With 0 bases removed from V and 5 bases from J, the gap between germline ends came to 7 bases. This CDR3 region has 13 residues. The CDR3 protein is CASSLGPGDTQYF. The CDR3 DNA reads as TGCGCCAGCAGCTTGGGGCCGGGAGATACGCAGTATTTT.

V is TRBV28 and J is TRBJ1-1, with D maybe TRBD1 (5 bases). Germline V gene lookup returns CDR1 MDHEN and CDR2 SYDVKM. V was pared by 4 bases and J by 1 base, with 16 bases between. This CDR3 has 16 amino acids. DNA of the CDR3: TGTGCCAGCAGTTCCCCCGGGACTCAAACGAACACTGAAGCTTTCTTT. Amino acid sequence: CASSSPGTQTNTEAFF.

The V and J genes are TRBV12-5 and TRBJ2-3, with TRBD2 matching 9 bases. Germline V CDR1 and CDR2: LGHNT, FRNRAP. This CDR3 is built from 18 residues. V lost 1 base, J lost 1 base, and 9 bases stayed unmatched. In DNA, the CDR3 is TGTGCTAGTGGTTTGGCAACTGGCGGGGGGGATCGCACAGATACGCAGTATTTT. Translation: CASGLATGGGDRTDTQYF. The whole variable domain, remainder taken from reference TRBV12-5 and TRBJ2-3, is DARVTQTPRHKVTEMGQEVTMRCQPILGHNTVFWYRQTMMQGLELLAYFRNRAPLDDSGMPKDRFSAEMPDATLATLKIQPSEPRDSAVYFCASGLATGGGDRTDTQYFGPGTRLTVL.

This clone was found a few times. J is TRBJ2-5 and V is TRBV5-1; D may be TRBD1 (5 bases). Trimming cost V 5 bases and J 0 bases, with 14 bases left between them. This CDR3 has 15 amino acids. Germline V lookup: CDR1 SGHRS, CDR2 YFSETQ. The CDR3 nucleotides read TGCGCCAGCAGACGAACAGGTGGGGACCAAGAGACCCAGTACTTC. Protein product: CASRRTGGDQETQYF.

The chain combines TRBV6-1 with TRBJ2-6, with D unclear. Germline CDR1 and CDR2: MNHNS and SASEGT. Trimming cost V 3 bases and J 2 bases, with 14 bases left between them. The CDR3 has 17 amino acids. The CDR3 loop reads CASSENFSSAGANVLTF. For the CDR3, the DNA is TGTGCCAGCAGTGAGAATTTCAGTTCAGCTGGGGCCAACGTCCTGACTTTC.

The chain has TRBV6-1 and TRBJ1-2; D perhaps matches TRBD1 (5 bases). With 3 bases removed from V and 4 bases from J, the gap between germline ends came to 9 bases. The CDR3 has 13 amino acids. Looked up from germline, CDR1 is MNHNS and CDR2 is SASEGT. The CDR3 DNA is TGTGCCAGCAGTGACGGGGGGGTCTATGGCTACACCTTC. Residues: CASSDGGVYGYTF.

This clone was observed once. V is TRBV18 and J is TRBJ1-5, with TRBD1 as a possible D gene (5 bases). This CDR3 contains 16 residues. Germline V gene lookup returns CDR1 KGHSH and CDR2 LQKENI. Trimming cost V 3 bases and J 1 base, with 13 bases left between them. CDR3 in amino acids: CASSPSTVVSNQPQHF. CDR3 nucleotides: TGTGCCAGCTCACCCTCGACAGTGGTAAGCAATCAGCCCCAGCATTTT.

The rearrangement uses TRBV2 and TRBJ1-5; D remains unclear. The CDR3 is 13 residues long. V lost 6 bases to trimming and J lost 7 bases, with 13 bases between them. Per germline, CDR1 SNHLY and CDR2 FYNNEI. CDR3 DNA sequence: TGTGCCAGCAGGGAGGGTAGGACGCAGCCCCAGCATTTT. It is translated as CASREGRTQPQHF.

The chain carries TRBV5-1 and TRBJ2-7; D perhaps matches TRBD1 (5 bases). Germline CDR1 SGHRS, CDR2 YFSETQ. Trimming stripped 3 bases from V and 7 bases from J, with 11 bases between. The CDR3 has 12 amino acids. The CDR3 sequence is CASSWATGEQYF. The CDR3 DNA follows: TGCGCCAGCAGCTGGGCTACAGGTGAGCAGTACTTC.

The V call is TRBV30, the J call TRBJ1-4; a weak D match, TRBD1 (5 bases). V lost 8 bases and J 11 bases, leaving 30 bases between the germline ends. Germline V gives CDR1 GTSNPN, CDR2 SVGIG (reference sequence). The CDR3 loop spans 16 amino acids. Written as DNA, the CDR3 is TGTGCCGGAACAACGACAGTCCCGGCCGCCGCGGGGAAACTGTTTTTT. Translated: CAGTTTVPAAAGKLFF. Complete variable domain (other parts from reference TRBV30 and TRBJ1-4): SQTIHQWPATLVQPVGSPLSLECTVEGTSNPNLYWYRQAAGRGLQLLFYSVGIGQISSEVPQNLSASRPQDRQFILSSKKLLLSDSGFYLCAGTTTVPAAAGKLFFGSGTQLSVL.

V is TRBV15 and J is TRBJ1-3, with TRBD1 as a possible D gene (5 bases). The CDR3 contains 17 residues. The ends were cut back, 3 bases at V and 4 bases at J, with 19 bases in the middle. CDR1 and CDR2 from the germline V gene are LNHNV and YYDKDF (reference sequence). CDR3: CATSSLRGRERGNTIYF. CDR3 DNA: TGTGCCACCAGCAGTTTAAGGGGCAGAGAAAGAGGAAACACCATATATTTT. Together with reference TRBV15 and TRBJ1-3, the CDR3 gives the full variable domain: DAMVIQNPRYQVTQFGKPVTLSCSQTLNHNVMYWYQQKSSQAPKLLFHYYDKDFNNEADTPDNFQSRRPNTSFCFLDIRSPGLGDTAMYLCATSSLRGRERGNTIYFGEGSWLTVV.

The V call is TRBV27, the J call TRBJ1-1, with TRBD1 as a possible D gene (5 bases). Between the trimmed V and J ends, which lost 6 bases and 0 bases, there was a span of 20 bases. Per germline, CDR1 MNHEY and CDR2 SMNVEV (reference sequence). CDR3 size: 17 residues. This CDR3 is CASSAQKDGHMNTEAFF. CDR3 coding DNA: TGTGCCAGCAGCGCCCAAAAGGACGGACACATGAACACTGAAGCTTTCTTT.

V and J are TRBV27 and TRBJ2-3; 10 bases are a match to TRBD2. The V gene end was trimmed by 6 bases and the J gene end by 1 base; junction bases not matched to a gene: 7. The length of the CDR3 is 16 residues. Germline V gene lookup returns CDR1 MNHEY and CDR2 SMNVEV (reference sequence). CDR3 nucleotide sequence: TGTGCCAGCAGCCCACTAGCGGGGTGGGGCACAGATACGCAGTATTTT. Protein product: CASSPLAGWGTDTQYF.

This chain joins TRBV19 and TRBJ2-4; 9 bases line up with TRBD1. V was pared by 3 bases and J by 0 bases, with 9 bases of the junction left unmatched. The CDR3 spans 18 residues. Germline V gives CDR1 LNHDA, CDR2 SQIVND (reference sequence). CDR3 protein: CASSMGTGFTLAKNIQYF. The CDR3 coding sequence is TGTGCCAGTAGTATGGGGACAGGGTTTACCCTAGCCAAAAACATTCAGTACTTC. Based on the CDR3 plus reference TRBV19 and TRBJ2-4, the full variable domain is DGGITQSPKYLFRKEGQNVTLSCEQNLNHDAMYWYRQDPGQGLRLIYYSQIVNDFQKGDIAEGYSVSREKKESFPLTVTSAQKNPTAFYLCASSMGTGFTLAKNIQYFGAGTRLSVL.